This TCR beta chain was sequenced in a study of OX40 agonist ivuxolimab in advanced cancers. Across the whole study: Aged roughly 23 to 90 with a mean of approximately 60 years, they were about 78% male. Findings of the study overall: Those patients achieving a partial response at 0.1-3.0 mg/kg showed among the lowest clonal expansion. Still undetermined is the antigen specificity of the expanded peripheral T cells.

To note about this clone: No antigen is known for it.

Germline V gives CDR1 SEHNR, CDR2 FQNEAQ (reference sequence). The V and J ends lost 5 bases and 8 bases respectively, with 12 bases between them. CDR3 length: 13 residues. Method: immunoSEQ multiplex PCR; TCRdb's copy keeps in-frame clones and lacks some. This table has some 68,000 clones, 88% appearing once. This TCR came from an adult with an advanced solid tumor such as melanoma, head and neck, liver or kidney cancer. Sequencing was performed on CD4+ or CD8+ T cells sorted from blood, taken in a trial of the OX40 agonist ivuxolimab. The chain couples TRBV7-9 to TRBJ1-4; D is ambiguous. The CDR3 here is CASSRGPGEKLFF. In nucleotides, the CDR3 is TGTGCCAGCAGCCGAGGGCCGGGAGAAAAACTGTTTTTT.